This is a list of T cell receptor beta chains from one sample in a study of control samples from healthy donors and cancer patients. Sequencing used immunoSEQ multiplex PCR; TCRdb keeps in-frame clones, though not all of them. The sample lists 120,000 to 150,000 clones; 93% were seen once. What was sequenced was blood. These receptors all come from a man in his late teens or twenties in good health. The CDR3 runs from the conserved cysteine through the conserved F or W. A D gene is named only where the DNA matches it firmly. Expanded clones are given a class, and other clones once, few, many or no size at all.

TRBJ1-3	-	TRBD1	TRBV5-4	TGTGCCAGTAGCGGGACAGGCTCTGGAAACACCATATATTTT	CASSGTGSGNTIYF
TRBJ2-7	once	TRBD1	TRBV18	TGTGCCAGCTCACCATTGGGCAGGGGGCTCGACGAGCAGTACTTC	CASSPLGRGLDEQYF
TRBJ1-6	-	-	TRBV7-9	TGTGCCAGCAGCATCTCGAGCTCCTATAATTCACCCCTCCACTTT	CASSISSSYNSPLHF
TRBJ2-4	-	-	TRBV7-2	TGTGCCAGCAGCTTAGGTTTCGGGGGAGCCAAAAACATTCAGTACTTC	CASSLGFGGAKNIQYF
TRBJ2-1	-	-	TRBV6-1	TGTGCCAGCAGTGAGGGAGGAAATGAGCAGTTCTTC	CASSEGGNEQFF
TRBJ2-1	-	TRBD2	TRBV28	TGTGCCAGCAGTTTTACTTTCCCCGGGGGGGTCCGACGGAATGAGCAGTTCTTC	CASSFTFPGGVRRNEQFF
TRBJ2-1	-	-	TRBV7-3	TGTGCCAGCAGCTTAATTATGGGCAATGAGCAGTTCTTC	CASSLIMGNEQFF
TRBJ1-2	-	-	TRBV5-6	TGTGCCAGCAGCCTACCCCAGGCGGTCAACTATGGCTACACCTTC	CASSLPQAVNYGYTF
TRBJ1-5	-	-	TRBV15	TGTGCCACCAGCAGAGATCCGGGGCGGGGTCAGCCCCAGCATTTT	CATSRDPGRGQPQHF
TRBJ1-1	-	-	TRBV5-4	TGTGCCAGCAGCTTGGGGCGGGGAGTGAACACTGAAGCTTTCTTT	CASSLGRGVNTEAFF
TRBJ2-5	once	TRBD1	TRBV28	TGTGCCAGCAGTCAGGGGGCTTACTATCATCCCTTGTACCAAGAGACCCAGTACTTC	CASSQGAYYHPLYQETQYF
TRBJ2-7	-	TRBD2	TRBV24-1	TGTGCCACCAGTCCTAGCGGGAGTCAAACCAAGTACTTC	CATSPSGSQTKYF
TRBJ1-1	once	TRBD1	TRBV5-1	TGCGCCAGCAGCTTTGGACAGGGATTGACTGAAGCTTTCTTT	CASSFGQGLTEAFF
TRBJ2-2	-	-	TRBV7-9	TGTGCCAGCAGCCACGACCTAAGGTCGTGGGGTGGGGCCGGGGAGCTGTTTTTT	CASSHDLRSWGGAGELFF
TRBJ2-5	-	TRBD2	TRBV7-2	TGTGCCAGCAGCCTAGTGCTAGCGGGGGGGGAGACCCAGTACTTC	CASSLVLAGGETQYF
TRBJ2-7	-	-	TRBV5-1	TGCGCCAGCAGCAGGGACCCTAGCTCCTACGAGCAGTACTTC	CASSRDPSSYEQYF
TRBJ2-3	-	-	TRBV9	TGTGCCAGCAGCCTCAGCGGCAGCACAGATACGCAGTATTTT	CASSLSGSTDTQYF
TRBJ2-3	-	-	TRBV19	TGTGCCAGTAGTATCGGCGGTACTAGCACAGATACGCAGTATTTT	CASSIGGTSTDTQYF
TRBJ2-5	-	-	TRBV5-1	TGCGCCAGCAGCGCCGGGGACCCCGACCCAATCGAGACCCAGTACTTC	CASSAGDPDPIETQYF
TRBJ2-3	once	-	TRBV5-1	TGCGCCAGCAGCTCGGGGCTTAGCACAGATACGCAGTATTTT	CASSSGLSTDTQYF
TRBJ1-5	-	-	TRBV4-3	TGCGCCAGCAGCCAAGGTCCAGGGGTGAGTCAGCCCCAGCATTTT	CASSQGPGVSQPQHF
TRBJ2-1	-	TRBD1	TRBV5-8	TGTGCCAGCAGCCCTGGGACAGGGCCCAGAAATGAGCAGTTCTTC	CASSPGTGPRNEQFF
TRBJ1-6	-	-	TRBV11-1	TGTGCCAGCAGCCATGGGTCACCCCTCCACTTT	CASSHGSPLHF
TRBJ2-1	-	TRBD2	TRBV6-2/TRBV6-3	TGTGCCAGCAGTTACTCGCGTATCGGGGGACTAGCGGGAGTCAAAGGCAATGAGCAGTTCTTC	CASSYSRIGGLAGVKGNEQFF
TRBJ2-5	-	-	TRBV27	TGTGCCAGCAGTTTAATCTCGTCCACGGAGACCCAGTACTTC	CASSLISSTETQYF
TRBJ2-1	-	-	TRBV25-1	TGTGCCAGCAGTGAATATAGAGCGGCGGGCAATGAGCAGTTCTTC	CASSEYRAAGNEQFF
TRBJ1-4	few	TRBD1	TRBV20-1	TGCAGTGCGCAGACAGGGGAAAAACTGTTTTTT	CSAQTGEKLFF
TRBJ2-7	once	-	TRBV4-1	TGCGCCAGCAGCCAACAGGGTTACGAGCAGTACTTC	CASSQQGYEQYF
TRBJ2-7	-	-	TRBV7-9	TGTGCCCTCCAAAACGATCGCGGGGTCCGAACCTACGAGCAGTACTTC	CALQNDRGVRTYEQYF
TRBJ1-6	-	-	TRBV7-9	TGTGCCAGCAGCTCGACAGTAGCGATTAAACCCCTCCACTTT	CASSSTVAIKPLHF
TRBJ2-7	-	-	TRBV13	TGTGCCAGCAGGGGCTTCTCTTCGTGGGAGCAGTACTTC	CASRGFSSWEQYF
TRBJ2-5	once	TRBD1	TRBV25-1	TGTGCCAGCAGTCTCCGGGACAGGACCCGCACCCAGTACTTC	CASSLRDRTRTQYF
TRBJ2-1	-	-	TRBV19	TGTGCCAGTAGCCTACAGGGAGGCAATGAGCAGTTCTTC	CASSLQGGNEQFF
TRBJ1-5	-	-	TRBV12-3/TRBV12-4	TGTGCCAGCAGCCATGGCCGAGGGCCGCCCCAGCATTTT	CASSHGRGPPQHF
TRBJ1-4	-	-	TRBV13	TGTGCCAGCAGCCCCGGACGGATCAATGAAAAACTGTTTTTT	CASSPGRINEKLFF
TRBJ2-7	-	-	TRBV5-6	TGTGCCAGCAGCAGTCACGTTCTCGACGAGCAGTACTTC	CASSSHVLDEQYF
TRBJ1-4	-	TRBD1	TRBV19	TGTGCCAGTAGTTACCCTCTCCGGGGACAGGGATATGAAAAACTGTTTTTT	CASSYPLRGQGYEKLFF
TRBJ2-1	few	-	TRBV5-8	TGTGCCAGCAGCTTGGGGGCTAGCGCCTACAATGAGCAGTTCTTC	CASSLGASAYNEQFF
TRBJ1-2	once	-	TRBV7-2	TGTGCCAGCAGCCCTCCGGGGTCCTATGGCTACACCTTC	CASSPPGSYGYTF
TRBJ1-4	-	-	TRBV5-4	TGTGCCAGCAGCTGGCAGGGTGGCGGTGAAAAACTGTTTTTT	CASSWQGGGEKLFF
TRBJ2-7	-	-	TRBV6-5	TGTGCCGCCGGTGAGGGCTACGAGCAGTACTTC	CAAGEGYEQYF
TRBJ2-1	-	-	TRBV9	TGTGCCAGCAGCGTAGTTTCAGTGAGCTCCTACAATGAGCAGTTCTTC	CASSVVSVSSYNEQFF
TRBJ1-2	-	-	TRBV19	TGTGCCAGTAGCAGCCACGAGAAACCCAACTATGGCTACACCTTC	CASSSHEKPNYGYTF
TRBJ1-1	-	-	TRBV7-9	TGTGCCAGCAGCTCGGGCCACACTGAAGCTTTCTTT	CASSSGHTEAFF
TRBJ1-6	-	-	TRBV7-2	TGTGCCAGCAGCCCTAGGGACGCATCTCAGAACTCACCCCTCCACTTT	CASSPRDASQNSPLHF
TRBJ2-3	-	-	TRBV27	TGTGCCAGCAGTTTCCCAGATACGCAGTATTTT	CASSFPDTQYF
TRBJ2-1	-	-	TRBV10-2	TGCGCCAGCAGTGAGTGGGGTCCGTCCTACAATGAGCAGTTCTTC	CASSEWGPSYNEQFF
TRBJ1-1	-	TRBD1	TRBV13	TGTGCCAGCAGCTTTCTGGGACAGCCATCAGCCACTGAAGCTTTCTTT	CASSFLGQPSATEAFF
TRBJ2-7	-	TRBD1	TRBV5-1	TGCGCCAGCAGCTCCGGGACAGGAAGCTCCTACGAGCAGTACTTC	CASSSGTGSSYEQYF